The sequence of this TCR beta chain was determined in a study of patients and donors after allogeneic stem cell transplantation. This clonotype came up a few times. From the RT-PCR reads, TCRdb called clonotypes with MiXCR, one entry per CDR3 protein. The sample lists over 400,000 distinct CDR3 sequences; roughly 16% were seen once. Sequencing input: blood, either unsorted or a sorted T cell fraction (not recorded which). This clonotype originated in a human donor who was either an allogeneic HSCT recipient or a stem cell or donor lymphocyte infusion donor (not recorded which). It is not recorded whose cells these are; they may come from a transplant donor.

The CDR3 DNA sequence: TGTGCCAGCAGTTTGTGGAGGGACTATGGCTACACCTTC. This gives the protein CASSLWRDYGYTF. The V and J genes are TRBV27 and TRBJ1-2; D not certain. Germline assignment: CDR1 MNHEY and CDR2 SMNVEV (reference sequence). This CDR3 has 13 amino acids. Trimming shortened V by 3 bases and J by 3 bases, and 8 bases separated the two germline ends.